This TCR beta chain was sequenced during a study of T-cell memory formation after mild COVID-19. About the research overall: Clusters were largely donor specific. Study results and caveats: Clones shrinking between day 15 and 85 showed a balanced CD4/CD8 split, and those that grew later tilted toward CD4+.

5'RACE, which relied on constant-segment primers, yielded TCR alpha and TCR beta cDNA libraries carrying sample barcodes and UMIs. TCRdb independently ran MiXCR on the 5' RACE reads; one entry per CDR3 protein. This table holds over 120,000 distinct CDR3 sequences, 6% to 7% found once. The CDR3 extends over 15 amino acids. Germline values: CDR1 SGHRS, CDR2 YFSETQ. V lost 0 bases and J 6 bases, leaving 15 bases between the germline ends. As to this clonotype: Its antigen is still unknown.

The source is an adult woman who had mild COVID-19 (a few samples of this study predate the infection). Cell type and time point are not known. The sample taken for sequencing was PBMCs or a T cell subset sorted from them (not recorded which). The chain employs TRBV5-1 and TRBJ1-1; D unclear. This CDR3 is CASSLVPQGRAEAFF. CDR3 nucleotides: TGCGCCAGCAGCTTGGTACCCCAAGGGCGAGCTGAAGCTTTCTTT.